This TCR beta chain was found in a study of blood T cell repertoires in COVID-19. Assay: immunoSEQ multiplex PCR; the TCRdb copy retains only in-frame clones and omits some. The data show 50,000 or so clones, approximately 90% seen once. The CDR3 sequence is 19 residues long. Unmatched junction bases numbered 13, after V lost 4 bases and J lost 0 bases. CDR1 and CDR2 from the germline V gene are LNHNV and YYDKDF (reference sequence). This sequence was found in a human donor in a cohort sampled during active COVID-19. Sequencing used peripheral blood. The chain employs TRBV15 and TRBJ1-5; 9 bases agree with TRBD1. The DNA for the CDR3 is TGTGCCACCAGCACGGGGACAGGGACCCAAGGAGGTAGCAATCAGCCCCAGCATTTT. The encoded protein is CATSTGTGTQGGSNQPQHF.